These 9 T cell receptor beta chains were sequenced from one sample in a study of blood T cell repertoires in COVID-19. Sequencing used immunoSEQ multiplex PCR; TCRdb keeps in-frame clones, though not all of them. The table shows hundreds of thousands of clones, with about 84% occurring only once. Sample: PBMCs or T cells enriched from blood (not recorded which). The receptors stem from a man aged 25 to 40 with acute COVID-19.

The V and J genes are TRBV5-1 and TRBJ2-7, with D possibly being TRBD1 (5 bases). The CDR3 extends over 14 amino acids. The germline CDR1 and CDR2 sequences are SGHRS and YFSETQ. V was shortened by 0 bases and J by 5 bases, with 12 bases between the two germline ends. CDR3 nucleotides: TGCGCCAGCAGCTTGGGGCAGGGCCCCCACGAGCAGTACTTC. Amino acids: CASSLGQGPHEQYF.

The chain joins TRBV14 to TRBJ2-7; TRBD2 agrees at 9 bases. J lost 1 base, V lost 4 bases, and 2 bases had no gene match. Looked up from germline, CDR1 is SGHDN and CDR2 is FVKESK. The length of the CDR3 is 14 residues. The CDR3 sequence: CASSRGGVSYEQYF. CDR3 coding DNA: TGTGCCAGCAGCCGCGGGGGGGTTTCCTACGAGCAGTACTTC.

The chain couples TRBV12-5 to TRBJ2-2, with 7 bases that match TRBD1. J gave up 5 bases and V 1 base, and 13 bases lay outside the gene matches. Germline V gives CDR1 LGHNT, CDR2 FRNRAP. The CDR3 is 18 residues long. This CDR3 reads CASGLGLKQGIGTGELFF. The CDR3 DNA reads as TGTGCTAGTGGTTTGGGACTAAAACAGGGGATCGGGACCGGGGAGCTGTTTTTT.

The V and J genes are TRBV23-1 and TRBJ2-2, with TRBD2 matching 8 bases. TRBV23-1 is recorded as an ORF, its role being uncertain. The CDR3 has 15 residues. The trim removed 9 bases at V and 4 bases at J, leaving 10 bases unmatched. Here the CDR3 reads CARTGGRGCTGELFF. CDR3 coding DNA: TGCGCCAGGACGGGAGGGAGGGGTTGCACCGGGGAGCTGTTTTTT.

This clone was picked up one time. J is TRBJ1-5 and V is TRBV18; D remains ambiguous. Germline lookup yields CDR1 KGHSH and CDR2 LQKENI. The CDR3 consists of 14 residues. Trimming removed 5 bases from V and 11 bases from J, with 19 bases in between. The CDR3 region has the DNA TGTGCCAGCTCAGTTGGTCCCACTTCTCCGGCCCAGCATTTT. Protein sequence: CASSVGPTSPAQHF.

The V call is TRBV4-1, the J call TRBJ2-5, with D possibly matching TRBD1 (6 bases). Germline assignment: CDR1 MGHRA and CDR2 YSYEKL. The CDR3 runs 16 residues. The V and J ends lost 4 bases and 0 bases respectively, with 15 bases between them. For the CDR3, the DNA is TGCGCCAGCAGCCCAGCGACAGGCCCTAACCAAGAGACCCAGTACTTC. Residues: CASSPATGPNQETQYF.

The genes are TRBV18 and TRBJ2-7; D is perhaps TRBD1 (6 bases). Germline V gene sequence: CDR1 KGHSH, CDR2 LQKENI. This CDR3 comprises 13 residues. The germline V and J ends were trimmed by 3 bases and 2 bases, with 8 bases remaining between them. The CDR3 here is CASSPPGAYEQYF. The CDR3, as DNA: TGTGCCAGCTCACCCCCAGGGGCCTACGAGCAGTACTTC.

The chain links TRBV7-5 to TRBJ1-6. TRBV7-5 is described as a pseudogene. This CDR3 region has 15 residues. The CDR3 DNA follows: TGTGTCAGAAGCCGCCAAGGGTGGAGGGACTCACCCCTCCACTTT. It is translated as CVRSRQGWRDSPLHF.

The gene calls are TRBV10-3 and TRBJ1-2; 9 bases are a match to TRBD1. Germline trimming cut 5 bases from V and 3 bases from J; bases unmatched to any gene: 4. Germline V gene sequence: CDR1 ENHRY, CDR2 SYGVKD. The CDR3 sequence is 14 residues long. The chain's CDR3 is CAISLGQGDYGYTF. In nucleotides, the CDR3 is TGTGCCATCAGTCTGGGACAGGGCGACTATGGCTACACCTTC.